These 10 T cell receptor beta chains came from one sample sequenced in a study of siplizumab effects on memory and regulatory T cells. The method was immunoSEQ multiplex PCR; TCRdb's version includes in-frame clones alone and lacks a portion of them. Seen here are some 9,000 clones, roughly three quarters observed once, and the top ten hold roughly two thirds. Sequences were obtained from effector memory CD8+ T cells sorted from blood. Indicated subset: unstimulated CD8+ effector memory T cells. These receptors were collected from a human donor in good health.

V usage is TRBV6-1 and J usage is TRBJ2-5; D is unclear. CDR1 and CDR2 (germline): MNHNS, SASEGT. The CDR3 covers 14 residues. Trimming removed 5 bases at V and 2 bases at J, with 12 bases between. The CDR3 loop is CASSPSDGQETQYF. DNA of the CDR3: TGTGCCAGCAGTCCTTCGGACGGACAAGAGACCCAGTACTTC.

The CDR3 bases are TGTGCCAGCAGTGAAAGGACAGGGGGTGGAAACACCATATATTTT. The encoded protein is CASSERTGGGNTIYF. The gene calls are TRBV6-1 and TRBJ1-3, with TRBD1 identical over 10 bases. Germline CDR1 is MNHNS and CDR2 is SASEGT. The CDR3 runs 15 residues. V lost 2 bases, J lost 3 bases, and 1 base stayed unmatched.

The gene calls are TRBV7-9 and TRBJ2-4, with D possibly being TRBD1 (7 bases). V was clipped by 5 bases and J by 4 bases, with 18 bases between them. CDR1 and CDR2 from the germline V gene are SEHNR and FQNEAQ (reference sequence). This CDR3 region has 16 residues. The CDR3 coding sequence is TGTGCCAGCAGCCATGCGGAGGAGGGACAGAAAAACATTCAGTACTTC. Its translation is CASSHAEEGQKNIQYF.

The chain joins TRBV4-1 to TRBJ1-3; no definite D call. Trimming stripped 0 bases from V and 2 bases from J, with 8 bases between. This CDR3 contains 15 residues. Germline lookup yields CDR1 MGHRA and CDR2 YSYEKL. CDR3 bases: TGCGCCAGCAGCCAAGATGGGGTTCCTGGAAACACCATATATTTT. Amino acid sequence: CASSQDGVPGNTIYF.

V gene TRBV9 combines with J gene TRBJ2-3; 12 bases fit TRBD2. Germline V gene data show CDR1 as SGDLS and CDR2 as YYNGEE. The trim removed 4 bases at V and 0 bases at J, leaving 6 bases unmatched. The CDR3 spans 17 residues. DNA of the CDR3: TGTGCCAGCAGCCTCACCGGGACTAGCGGGAGCACAGATACGCAGTATTTT. This codes for CASSLTGTSGSTDTQYF.

The rearrangement joins TRBV9 to TRBJ2-5; 12 nucleotides line up with TRBD2. With 4 bases clipped from V and 5 bases from J, the junction kept 12 bases outside the gene matches. Germline CDR1 is SGDLS and CDR2 is YYNGEE. The CDR3 contains 17 residues. CDR3 sequence: CASSPGQLAGGGETQYF. The DNA for the CDR3 is TGTGCCAGCAGCCCCGGGCAACTAGCGGGAGGAGGGGAGACCCAGTACTTC.

The chain couples TRBV10-2 to TRBJ1-5; D is perhaps TRBD1 (5 bases). Germline CDR1 and CDR2: WSHSY and SAAADI. The CDR3 is made up of 16 amino acids. The V and J ends lost 2 bases and 4 bases respectively, with 15 bases between them. CDR3 sequence reads: CASSEGLGVGNQPQHF. CDR3 DNA: TGCGCCAGCAGTGAGGGACTAGGGGTTGGTAATCAGCCCCAGCATTTT.

This clone is deemed medium-sized. V and J are TRBV5-6 and TRBJ2-7, with D maybe TRBD2 (5 bases). The CDR3 covers 14 residues. The V end was cut by 4 bases, the J end by 3 bases, with 14 bases between. Germline V CDR1 and CDR2: SGHDT, YYEEEE. CDR3 sequence reads: CASSTSWENYEQYF. The CDR3 DNA sequence: TGTGCCAGCAGCACCTCGTGGGAGAACTACGAGCAGTACTTC.

The rearrangement links TRBV7-9 to TRBJ2-7; 8 positions agree with TRBD2. V was clipped by 3 bases and J by 4 bases; unmatched bases: 5. The CDR3 has 14 amino acids. CDR1 is SEHNR, CDR2 FQNEAQ, per germline (reference sequence). The CDR3 coding sequence is TGTGCCAGCAGCTTGGCGGGGGGTGATTACGAGCAGTACTTC. Its protein is CASSLAGGDYEQYF.

This clone has more than one count but fewer than ten. The chain has TRBV11-2 and TRBJ2-3; 11 nucleotides line up with TRBD2. Germline V gene data show CDR1 as SGHAT and CDR2 as FQNNGV. This CDR3 is built from 16 residues. After removal of 5 bases from V and 7 bases from J, the junction contained 11 bases not matched to a gene. Here the CDR3 reads CASSAGLAARMHTQYF. CDR3 DNA: TGTGCCAGCAGCGCGGGACTAGCGGCCCGCATGCATACGCAGTATTTT.